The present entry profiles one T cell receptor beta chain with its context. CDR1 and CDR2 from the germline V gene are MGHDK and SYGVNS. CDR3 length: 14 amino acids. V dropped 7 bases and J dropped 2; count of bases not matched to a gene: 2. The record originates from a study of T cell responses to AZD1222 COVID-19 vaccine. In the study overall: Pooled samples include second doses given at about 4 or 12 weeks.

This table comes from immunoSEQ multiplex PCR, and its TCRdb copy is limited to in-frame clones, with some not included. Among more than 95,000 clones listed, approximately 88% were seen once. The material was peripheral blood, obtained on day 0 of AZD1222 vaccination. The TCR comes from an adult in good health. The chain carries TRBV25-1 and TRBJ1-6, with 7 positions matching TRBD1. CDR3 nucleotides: TGTGCCAGCAAGGGGGCGACCTATAATTCACCCCTCCACTTT. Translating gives CASKGATYNSPLHF. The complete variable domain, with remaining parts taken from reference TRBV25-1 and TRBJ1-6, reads EADIYQTPRYLVIGTGKKITLECSQTMGHDKMYWYQQDPGMELHLIHYSYGVNSTEKGDLSSESTVSRIRTEHFPLTLESARPSHTSQYLCASKGATYNSPLHFGNGTRLTVT.